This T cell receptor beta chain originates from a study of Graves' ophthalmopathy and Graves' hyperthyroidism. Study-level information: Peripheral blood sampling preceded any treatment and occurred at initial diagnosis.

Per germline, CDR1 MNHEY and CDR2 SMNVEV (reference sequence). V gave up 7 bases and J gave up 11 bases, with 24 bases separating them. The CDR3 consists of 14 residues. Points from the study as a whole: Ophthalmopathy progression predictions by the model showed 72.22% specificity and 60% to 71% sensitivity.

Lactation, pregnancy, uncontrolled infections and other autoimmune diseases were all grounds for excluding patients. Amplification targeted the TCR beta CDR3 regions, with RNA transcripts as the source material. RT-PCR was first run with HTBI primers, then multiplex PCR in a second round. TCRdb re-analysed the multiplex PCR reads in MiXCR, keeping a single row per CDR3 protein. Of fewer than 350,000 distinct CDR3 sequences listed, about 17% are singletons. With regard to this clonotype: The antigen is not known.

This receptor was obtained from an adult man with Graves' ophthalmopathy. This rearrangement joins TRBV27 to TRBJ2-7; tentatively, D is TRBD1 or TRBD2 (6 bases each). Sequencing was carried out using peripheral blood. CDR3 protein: CASTGRRAEGTKYF. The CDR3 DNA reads TGTGCCAGCACCGGAAGGAGGGCAGAGGGGACAAAGTACTTC.